This T cell receptor beta chain emerged from a study of beta chain features in type 1 diabetes. About the research overall: The number of sorted cells examined across all samples was roughly 100,000,000.

V shed 6 bases and J shed 0 bases, with 12 bases lying between them. The CDR3 totals 15 residues. Germline values: CDR1 SGHTA, CDR2 FQGNSA. Expressed TCRB transcripts were sequenced, since all the RNA that had been isolated was reverse transcribed. Measured with immunoSEQ multiplex PCR; TCRdb has only the in-frame clones, and not every one. The sample has about 130,000 clones, 9.2% seen once. The sequence was collected from a man aged 18-30 years in good health. The J gene is TRBJ2-1, the V gene TRBV7-2; perhaps TRBD2 as D (6 bases). The sample comprised central memory CD4+ T cells from blood. The CDR3 DNA reads as TGTGCCAGCAGGAAAGGCGGGGCCTCCTACAATGAGCAGTTCTTC. As protein: CASRKGGASYNEQFF.